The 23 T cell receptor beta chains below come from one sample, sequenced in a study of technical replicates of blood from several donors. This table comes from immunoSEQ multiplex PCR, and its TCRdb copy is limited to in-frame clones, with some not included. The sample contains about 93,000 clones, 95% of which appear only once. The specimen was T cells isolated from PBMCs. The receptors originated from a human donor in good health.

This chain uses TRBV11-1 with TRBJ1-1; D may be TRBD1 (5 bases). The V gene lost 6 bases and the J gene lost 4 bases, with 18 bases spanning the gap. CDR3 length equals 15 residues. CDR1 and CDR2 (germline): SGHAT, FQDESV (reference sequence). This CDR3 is CASSFSGGIPTEAFF. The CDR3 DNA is TGTGCCAGCAGTTTTTCCGGGGGAATCCCCACTGAAGCTTTCTTT.

CDR3 sequence (DNA): TGTGCCAGCAGTGGGGACTACTACAATGAGCAGTTCTTC. Residues: CASSGDYYNEQFF. This chain connects TRBV2 to TRBJ2-1, with 7 bases fitting TRBD2. V lost 4 bases and J lost 3; bases outside the gene matches: 0. Germline-derived CDR1 and CDR2 are SNHLY and FYNNEI. The CDR3 totals 13 residues. Filled out from reference TRBV2 and TRBJ2-1, the complete variable domain reads EPEVTQTPSHQVTQMGQEVILRCVPISNHLYFYWYRQILGQKVEFLVSFYNNEISEKSEIFDDQFSVERPDGSNFTLKIRSTKLEDSAMYFCASSGDYYNEQFFGPGTRLTVL.

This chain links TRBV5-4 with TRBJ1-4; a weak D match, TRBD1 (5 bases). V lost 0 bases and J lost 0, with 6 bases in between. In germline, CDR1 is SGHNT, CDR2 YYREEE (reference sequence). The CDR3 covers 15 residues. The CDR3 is CASSLGQPTNEKLFF. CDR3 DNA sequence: TGTGCCAGCAGCTTGGGACAGCCAACTAATGAAAAACTGTTTTTT. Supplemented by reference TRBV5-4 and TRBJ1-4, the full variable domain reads ETGVTQSPTHLIKTRGQQVTLRCSSQSGHNTVSWYQQALGQGPQFIFQYYREEENGRGNFPPRFSGLQFPNYSSELNVNALELDDSALYLCASSLGQPTNEKLFFGSGTQLSVL.

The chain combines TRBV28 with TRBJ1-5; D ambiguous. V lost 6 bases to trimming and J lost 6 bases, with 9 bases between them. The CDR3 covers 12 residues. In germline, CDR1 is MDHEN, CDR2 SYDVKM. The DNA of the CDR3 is TGTGCCAGCAGCTCCCTAGGTCAGCCCCAGCATTTT. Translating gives CASSSLGQPQHF.

The CDR3 coding sequence is TGTGCCAGCAGTTATGAGGGAAGACGGACTGAAGCTTTCTTT. Its protein product is CASSYEGRRTEAFF. The rearrangement uses TRBV6-6 and TRBJ1-1, with D hard to call. Germline loops: CDR1 MNHNY, CDR2 SVGAGI (reference sequence). Trimming took 3 bases from V and 5 from J, leaving 13 bases between them. This CDR3 region has 14 residues.

The DNA of the CDR3 is TGTGCCAGCAGTACTTTAGCGGGAGACCCCCCCTACGAGCAGTACTTC. It translates to CASSTLAGDPPYEQYF. The chain joins TRBV27 to TRBJ2-7, with TRBD2 matching 9 bases. This CDR3 is 16 amino acids long. Germline CDR1 reads MNHEY; CDR2 reads SMNVEV (reference sequence). Germline trimming cut 5 bases from V and 2 bases from J; bases unmatched to any gene: 10.

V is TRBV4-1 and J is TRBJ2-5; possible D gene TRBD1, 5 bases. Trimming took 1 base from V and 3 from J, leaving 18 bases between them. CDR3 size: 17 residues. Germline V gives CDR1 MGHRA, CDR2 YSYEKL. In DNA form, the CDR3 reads TGCGCCAGCAGCCAAGGTGCCGGTAGGGGCTTGAAAGAGACCCAGTACTTC. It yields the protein CASSQGAGRGLKETQYF.

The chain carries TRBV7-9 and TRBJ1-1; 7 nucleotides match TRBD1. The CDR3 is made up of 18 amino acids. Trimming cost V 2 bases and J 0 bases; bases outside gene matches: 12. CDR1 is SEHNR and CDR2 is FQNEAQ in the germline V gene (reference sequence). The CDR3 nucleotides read TGTGCCAGCAGCTTATATCCAGGGGGAGGTTTCATGAACACTGAAGCTTTCTTT. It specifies CASSLYPGGGFMNTEAFF.

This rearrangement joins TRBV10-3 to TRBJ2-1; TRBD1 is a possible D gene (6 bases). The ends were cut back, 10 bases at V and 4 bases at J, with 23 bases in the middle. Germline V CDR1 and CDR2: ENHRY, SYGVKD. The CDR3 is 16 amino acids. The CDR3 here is CATQGSFRQIYNEQFF. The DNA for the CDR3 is TGTGCCACTCAGGGGAGTTTCCGGCAAATATACAATGAGCAGTTCTTC.

CDR3 in amino acids: CASSFRGELFF. DNA for the CDR3: TGTGCCAGCAGTTTCCGGGGGGAGCTGTTTTTT. This rearrangement joins TRBV27 to TRBJ2-2, with D uncertain. The germline gives CDR1 MNHEY, CDR2 SMNVEV (reference sequence). The CDR3 is made up of 11 amino acids. The ends were cut back, 3 bases at V and 8 bases at J, with 4 bases in the middle.

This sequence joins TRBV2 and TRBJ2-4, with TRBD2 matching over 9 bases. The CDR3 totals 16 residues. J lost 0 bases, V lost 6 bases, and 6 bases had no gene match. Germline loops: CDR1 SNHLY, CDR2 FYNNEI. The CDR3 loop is CASRETSGVAKNIQYF. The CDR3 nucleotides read TGTGCCAGCAGGGAGACTAGCGGAGTAGCCAAAAACATTCAGTACTTC.

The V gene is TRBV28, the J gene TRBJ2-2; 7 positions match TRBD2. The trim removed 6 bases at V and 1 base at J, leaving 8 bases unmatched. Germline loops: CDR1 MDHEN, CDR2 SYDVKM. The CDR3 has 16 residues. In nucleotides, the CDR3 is TGTGCCAGCAGCCAAGAGGGAGGGATGAACACCGGGGAGCTGTTTTTT. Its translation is CASSQEGGMNTGELFF.

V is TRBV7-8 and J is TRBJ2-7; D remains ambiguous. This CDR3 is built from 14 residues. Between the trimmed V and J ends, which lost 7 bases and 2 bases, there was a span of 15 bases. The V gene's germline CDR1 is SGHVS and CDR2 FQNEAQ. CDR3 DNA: TGTGCCAGCACGGCCCATCAGGTTGCCTACGAGCAGTACTTC. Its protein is CASTAHQVAYEQYF.

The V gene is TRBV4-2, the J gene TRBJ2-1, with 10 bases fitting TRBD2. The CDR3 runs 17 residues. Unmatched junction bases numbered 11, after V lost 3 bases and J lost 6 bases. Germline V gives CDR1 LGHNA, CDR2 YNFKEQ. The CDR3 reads CASSQGTSGTRANEQFF. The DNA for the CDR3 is TGTGCCAGCAGCCAGGGCACTAGCGGGACCCGGGCCAATGAGCAGTTCTTC.

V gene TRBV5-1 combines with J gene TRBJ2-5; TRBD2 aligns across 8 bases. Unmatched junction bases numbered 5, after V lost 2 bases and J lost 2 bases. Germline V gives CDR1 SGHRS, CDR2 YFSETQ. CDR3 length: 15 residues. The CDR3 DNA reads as TGCGCCAGCAGCTTCCCAGCGGGAGCTCAAGAGACCCAGTACTTC. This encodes CASSFPAGAQETQYF.

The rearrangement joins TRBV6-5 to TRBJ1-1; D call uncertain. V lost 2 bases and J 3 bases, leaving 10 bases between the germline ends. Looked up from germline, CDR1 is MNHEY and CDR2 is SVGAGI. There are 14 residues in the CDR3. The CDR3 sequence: CASSYRGGYTEAFF. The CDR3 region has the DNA TGTGCCAGCAGTTACCGGGGAGGGTACACTGAAGCTTTCTTT.

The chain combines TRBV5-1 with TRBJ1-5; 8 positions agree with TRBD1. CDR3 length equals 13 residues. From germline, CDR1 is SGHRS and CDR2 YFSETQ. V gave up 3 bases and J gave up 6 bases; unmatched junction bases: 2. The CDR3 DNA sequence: TGCGCCAGCAGCTCAGGGGGCGGTCAGCCCCAGCATTTT. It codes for CASSSGGGQPQHF.

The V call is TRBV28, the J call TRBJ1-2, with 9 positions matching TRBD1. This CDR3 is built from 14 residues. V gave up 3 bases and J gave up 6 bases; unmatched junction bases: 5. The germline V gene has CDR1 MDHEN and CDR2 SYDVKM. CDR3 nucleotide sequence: TGTGCCAGCAGTTTTCAGGGACAGGGAGATGGCTACACCTTC. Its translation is CASSFQGQGDGYTF.

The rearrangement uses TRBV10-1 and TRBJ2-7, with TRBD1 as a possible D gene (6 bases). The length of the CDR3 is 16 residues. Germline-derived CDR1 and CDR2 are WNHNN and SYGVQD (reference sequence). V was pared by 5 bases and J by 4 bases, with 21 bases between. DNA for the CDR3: TGCGCCAGCAGTTCCGGGACACAAGGGTCCTGGTACGAGCAGTACTTC. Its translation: CASSSGTQGSWYEQYF.

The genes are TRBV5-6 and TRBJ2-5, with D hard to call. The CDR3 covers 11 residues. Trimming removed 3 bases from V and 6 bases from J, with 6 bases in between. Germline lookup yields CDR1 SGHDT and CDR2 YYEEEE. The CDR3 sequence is CASSSSQTQYF. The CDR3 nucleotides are TGTGCCAGCAGCTCGTCCCAGACCCAGTACTTC.

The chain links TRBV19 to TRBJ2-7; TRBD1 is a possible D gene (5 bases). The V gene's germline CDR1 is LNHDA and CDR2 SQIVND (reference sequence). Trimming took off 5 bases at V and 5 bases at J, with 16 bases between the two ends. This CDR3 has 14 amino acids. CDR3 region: CASSLTGATDEQYF. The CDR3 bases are TGTGCCAGTAGTTTGACTGGGGCGACGGACGAGCAGTACTTC.

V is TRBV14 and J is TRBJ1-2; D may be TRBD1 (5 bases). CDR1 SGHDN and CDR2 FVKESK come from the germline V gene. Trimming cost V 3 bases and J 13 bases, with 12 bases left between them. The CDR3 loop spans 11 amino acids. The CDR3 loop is CASSQGRTSTF. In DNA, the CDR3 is TGTGCCAGCAGCCAGGGGCGGACATCCACCTTC. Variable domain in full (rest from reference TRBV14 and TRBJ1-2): EAGVTQFPSHSVIEKGQTVTLRCDPISGHDNLYWYRRVMGKEIKFLLHFVKESKQDESGMPNNRFLAERTGGTYSTLKVQPAELEDSGVYFCASSQGRTSTFGSGTRLTVV.

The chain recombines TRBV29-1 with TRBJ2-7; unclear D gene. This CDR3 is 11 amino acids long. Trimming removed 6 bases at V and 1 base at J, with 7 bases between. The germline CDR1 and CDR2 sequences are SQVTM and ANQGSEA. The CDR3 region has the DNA TGCAGCGTCGGTATTTCCTACGAGCAGTACTTC. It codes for CSVGISYEQYF.